This T cell receptor beta chain comes out of a study of CD8+ T cells in alopecia areata. About the study: Each of the treated patients was given oral tofacitinib, 5 to 10 mg twice daily, for moderate-to-severe alopecia areata.

Specified treatment: oral pan-JAK inhibitor, 5-10 mg twice daily. Trimming removed 8 bases at V and 7 bases at J, with 18 bases between. This CDR3 comprises 14 residues. Per germline, CDR1 SEHNR and CDR2 FQNEAQ (reference sequence). Findings and caveats of the study: Scalp and blood retained many expanded lesional clones during tofacitinib.

As the sequencing template, cDNA was produced by extracting RNA and reverse transcribing it. Only in-frame clones appear in the TCRdb table, and some are missing; sequencing was by immunoSEQ multiplex PCR. Counted here are about 200,000 clones, roughly two fifths occurring once; the ten biggest clones make up 0.4% to 0.55%. This clone appeared a few times. Its antigen is unknown. The source material was CD4+ T cells sorted from blood, sampled at week 34, from a patient treated with tofacitinib. The TCR sequence derives from a human donor with alopecia areata. The genes are TRBV7-9 and TRBJ2-1; D is ambiguous. Here the CDR3 DNA reads TGTGCCAGCGGGGATGGAGTCAGGAGAAATGAGCAGTTCTTC. Protein: CASGDGVRRNEQFF.